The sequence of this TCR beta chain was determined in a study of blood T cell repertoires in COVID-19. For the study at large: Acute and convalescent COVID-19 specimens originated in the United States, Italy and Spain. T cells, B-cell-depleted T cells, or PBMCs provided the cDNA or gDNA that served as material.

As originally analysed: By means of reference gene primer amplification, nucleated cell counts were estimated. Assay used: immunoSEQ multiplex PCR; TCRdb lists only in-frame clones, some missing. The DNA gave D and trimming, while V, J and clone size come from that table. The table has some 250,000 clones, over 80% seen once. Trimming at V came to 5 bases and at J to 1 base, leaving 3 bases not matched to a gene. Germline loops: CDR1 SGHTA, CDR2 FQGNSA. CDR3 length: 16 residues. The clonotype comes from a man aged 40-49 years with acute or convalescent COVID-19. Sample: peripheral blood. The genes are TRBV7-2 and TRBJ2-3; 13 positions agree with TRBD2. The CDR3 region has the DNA TGTGCCAGCAGCCCCGGGACTAGCGGGGGCACAGATACGCAGTATTTT. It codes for CASSPGTSGGTDTQYF.